The rows below give T cell receptor beta chains drawn from one sample of a study of T cells in Graves' hyperthyroidism and ophthalmopathy. TCRdb processed the multiplex PCR reads anew with MiXCR; each CDR3 protein has one entry. Of under 450,000 distinct CDR3 sequences listed, about a sixth were seen once; the top ten hold more than 30%. Sample: blood. Source of these receptors: a woman under 40 with Graves' hyperthyroidism that later progressed to Graves' ophthalmopathy. The CDR3 runs from the conserved cysteine through the conserved F or W. D genes are given only for firm matches. For some rows the clone size is stated as once, few or many, or as a class when expanded; others skip it.

V gene	D gene	clone size	J gene	CDR3 DNA	CDR3 protein
TRBV20-1	-	-	TRBJ2-7	TGCAGTGCTGAGGGGGTAGGGCCGGGAGGCTCCTACGAGCAGTACTTC	CSAEGVGPGGSYEQYF
TRBV7-8	TRBD2	-	TRBJ2-1	TGTGCCAGCAGGCTAGCGGGAGGGCACAATGAGCAGTTCTTC	CASRLAGGHNEQFF
TRBV20-1	-	-	TRBJ2-7	TGCAGTGCTAAGGCTGCGGGCTCCTCCTACGAGCAGTACTTC	CSAKAAGSSYEQYF
TRBV7-9	-	many	TRBJ2-5	TGTGCCAGCGCGACTAGTTCTGAGACCCAGTACTTC	CASATSSETQYF
TRBV9	-	-	TRBJ1-5	TGTGCCAGCAGCGTAAGTTCGGCAGCTAATCAGCCCCAGCATTTT	CASSVSSAANQPQHF
TRBV2	-	-	TRBJ1-5	TGTGCCAGCAGTGGATCGGGGATGAGCAATCAGCCCCAGCATTTT	CASSGSGMSNQPQHF
TRBV6-2/TRBV6-3	-	once	TRBJ1-6	TGTGCCAGCAGTTTCTCCGGGGCCCTCTTTTCACCCCTCCACTTT	CASSFSGALFSPLHF
TRBV28	-	many	TRBJ1-5	TGTGCCAGCAGGAACAACTGGGGGACCACGGGCAATCAGCCCCAGCATTTT	CASRNNWGTTGNQPQHF
TRBV10-3	TRBD1	many	TRBJ1-4	TGTGCCATCAGTGACAGGGGGCGATCTACCACAACTAATGAAAAACTGTTTTTT	CAISDRGRSTTTNEKLFF
TRBV14	TRBD2	few	TRBJ2-1	TGTGCCAGCAGCCCCGGACTAGCGGGGGCCCAGAGCTCCTACAATGAGCAGTTCTTC	CASSPGLAGAQSSYNEQFF
TRBV25-1	-	-	TRBJ1-1	TGTGCCACCGCTACCGGGACGGTGGCTTTCTTT	CATATGTVAFF
TRBV5-1	TRBD1	-	TRBJ1-3	TGCGCCAGCAGCTTGGTTCCAGGGGGAGGTAACACCATATATTTT	CASSLVPGGGNTIYF
TRBV5-1	-	many	TRBJ2-3	TGCGCCAGCAGCTCTCAATGGACAGATACGCAGTATTTT	CASSSQWTDTQYF
TRBV13	TRBD2	-	TRBJ2-3	TGTGCCAGCAGCTCGCTTACTGGGACTAGCTTGGTCGAGGATACGCAGTATTTT	CASSSLTGTSLVEDTQYF
TRBV11-2	-	-	TRBJ2-1	TGTGCCAGCAGCCCGGGACTCGGGAACATCTTCGCTGAGCAGTTCTTC	CASSPGLGNIFAEQFF
TRBV24-1	-	many	TRBJ2-7	TGTGCCACCAGTGATTTTTCCGGCTACGAGCAGTACTTC	CATSDFSGYEQYF